This passage covers 15 T cell receptor beta chains from one sample sequenced in a study of T-cell reconstitution after alpha-beta-depleted transplantation in children. Unique molecular identifiers featured in how the TCRbeta library was prepared. TCRdb re-called the PCR reads with MiXCR, one entry per CDR3 protein. Of fewer than 400,000 distinct CDR3 sequences listed, roughly 22% are singletons. Specimen: PBMCs from the stem cell graft donor, collected from the stem cell graft. The receptors derive from a human donor who donated a stem cell graft to a child with acute myeloid leukemia.

This chain connects TRBV7-6 to TRBJ1-1; TRBD1 matches at 9 bases. The CDR3 contains 15 residues. With V trimmed by 5 bases and J by 4 bases, 8 bases remained unmatched. Germline values: CDR1 SGHVS, CDR2 FNYEAQ. CDR3 sequence: CASSPGTGRITEAFF. As DNA, the CDR3 is TGTGCCAGCAGCCCAGGGACAGGGCGAATCACTGAAGCTTTCTTT. The full variable domain, completed using reference TRBV7-6 and TRBJ1-1, is GAGVSQSPRYKVTKRGQDVALRCDPISGHVSLYWYRQALGQGPEFLTYFNYEAQQDKSGLPNDRFSAERPEGSISTLTIQRTEQRDSAMYRCASSPGTGRITEAFFGQGTRLTVV.

This chain links TRBV3-1 with TRBJ2-1; 9 bases agree with TRBD2. The CDR3 consists of 18 residues. CDR1 and CDR2 from the germline V gene are LGHDT and YNNKEL (reference sequence). Trimming took 1 base from V and 4 from J; bases not matched to a gene: 11. CDR3 coding DNA: TGTGCCAGCAGCCAAGGACTAGCGGAAGCCCAAATATACAATGAGCAGTTCTTC. Translated, it gives CASSQGLAEAQIYNEQFF.

This clonotype was counted only a few times. The chain combines TRBV21-1 with TRBJ1-1. TRBV21-1 is described as a pseudogene. This CDR3 is built from 16 residues. The CDR3 DNA follows: TGTGCCAGCAGCAAAGATGGGCGGGCCCTGAACACTGAAGCTTTCTTT. Protein sequence: CASSKDGRALNTEAFF.

V gene TRBV6-5 combines with J gene TRBJ2-2; D not resolved. V shed 2 bases and J shed 2 bases, with 15 bases lying between them. The CDR3 contains 17 residues. Germline V gives CDR1 MNHEY, CDR2 SVGAGI. In DNA form, the CDR3 reads TGTGCCAGCAGTTACGGAATACAAATGAGTAACACCGGGGAGCTGTTTTTT. Translating gives CASSYGIQMSNTGELFF.

The J gene is TRBJ2-3, the V gene TRBV28; 8 positions agree with TRBD1. Trimming at V came to 3 bases and at J to 5 bases, leaving 4 bases not matched to a gene. The length of the CDR3 is 14 residues. Per germline, CDR1 MDHEN and CDR2 SYDVKM. The CDR3 sequence is CASSLTGVLDTQYF. CDR3 nucleotides: TGTGCCAGCAGTTTGACAGGGGTGCTAGATACGCAGTATTTT.

The genes are TRBV6-5 and TRBJ1-3; no clear D. V was cut by 0 bases and J by 0 bases, with 3 bases left in between. The CDR3 is 14 residues long. Germline CDR1 MNHEY, CDR2 SVGAGI. The CDR3 protein is CASSYSFSGNTIYF. In DNA form, the CDR3 reads TGTGCCAGCAGTTACTCTTTCTCTGGAAACACCATATATTTT.

V usage is TRBV12-3 or TRBV12-4 and J usage is TRBJ1-1; D not resolved. This CDR3 contains 12 residues. Trimming removed 6 bases at V and 8 bases at J, with 13 bases between. Here the CDR3 reads CASRYGDLEAFF. The DNA for the CDR3 is TGTGCCAGCAGGTACGGGGATTTAGAAGCTTTCTTT.

The rearrangement joins TRBV12-3 or TRBV12-4 to TRBJ2-5; 7 bases map to TRBD1. V gave up 5 bases and J gave up 4 bases; unmatched junction bases: 13. The CDR3 runs to 16 residues. CDR3 DNA sequence: TGTGCCAGCAGTCGACCCCAGGGGGTTCGTGGAGAGACCCAGTACTTC. Its translation: CASSRPQGVRGETQYF.

This clonotype was observed a handful of times. The V call is TRBV20-1, the J call TRBJ2-3, with 11 bases lining up with TRBD2. This CDR3 contains 16 residues. Germline V gives CDR1 DFQATT, CDR2 SNEGSKA (reference sequence). The V gene end was trimmed by 6 bases and the J gene end by 2 bases; junction bases not matched to a gene: 10. The CDR3 nucleotides are TGCAGTGCCCACCGACTAGCGGGGCCTTCCACAGATACGCAGTATTTT. It yields the protein CSAHRLAGPSTDTQYF.

V is TRBV29-1 and J is TRBJ2-7; TRBD2 aligns across 10 bases. Germline V gene lookup returns CDR1 SQVTM and CDR2 ANQGSEA. Trimming at V came to 4 bases and at J to 5 bases, leaving 2 bases not matched to a gene. The CDR3 has 12 amino acids. The CDR3 sequence: CSVGTSGDEQYF. The CDR3 coding sequence is TGCAGCGTTGGAACTAGCGGGGACGAGCAGTACTTC.

This clonotype has more than one count but fewer than ten. CDR3 sequence (DNA): TGTGCCAGCAGCGCATATGCCGGGACTAGCGTACACTACAATGAGCAGTTCTTC. Translated: CASSAYAGTSVHYNEQFF. The J gene is TRBJ2-1, the V gene TRBV9; 10 nucleotides align to TRBD2. This CDR3 contains 18 residues. V shed 3 bases, J shed 3 bases, and the junction held 12 bases outside the gene matches. Germline V gene lookup returns CDR1 SGDLS and CDR2 YYNGEE.

This clonotype was observed a few times. The rearrangement links TRBV20-1 to TRBJ2-1; a weak D match, TRBD2 (7 bases). V dropped 6 bases and J dropped 4 bases, with 19 bases sitting between them. CDR1 is DFQATT and CDR2 is SNEGSKA in the germline V gene (reference sequence). This CDR3 is built from 15 residues. Written as DNA, the CDR3 is TGCAGTGCCGGGGGGCGGGATCCTAGATACAATGAGCAGTTCTTC. This sequence encodes CSAGGRDPRYNEQFF.

The chain combines TRBV11-2 with TRBJ1-6, with D possibly matching TRBD1 (5 bases). Germline V CDR1 and CDR2: SGHAT, FQNNGV. The CDR3 totals 15 residues. The V end was cut by 6 bases, the J end by 2 bases, with 11 bases between. The CDR3 region has the DNA TGTGCCAGCAGTGGGCCGGGGCCCTATAATTCACCCCTCCACTTT. This gives the protein CASSGPGPYNSPLHF. The complete variable domain, with remaining parts taken from reference TRBV11-2 and TRBJ1-6, reads EAGVAQSPRYKIIEKRQSVAFWCNPISGHATLYWYQQILGQGPKLLIQFQNNGVVDDSQLPKDRFSAERLKGVDSTLKIQPAKLEDSAVYLCASSGPGPYNSPLHFGNGTRLTVT.

V usage is TRBV3-1 and J usage is TRBJ2-5, with TRBD2 as a possible D gene (5 bases). Trimming took off 4 bases at V and 2 bases at J, with 11 bases between the two ends. The CDR3 covers 14 residues. Per the germline V gene, CDR1 is LGHDT and CDR2 is YNNKEL (reference sequence). Here the CDR3 reads CASSPRAVQETQYF. CDR3 nucleotides: TGTGCCAGCAGCCCAAGAGCGGTACAAGAGACCCAGTACTTC.

This clonotype was detected only a few times. CDR3 DNA sequence: TGTGCCAGCAGTGGAGGGACAGGTAACGCTCGGGAGCAGTACTTC. This encodes CASSGGTGNAREQYF. The rearrangement links TRBV6-1 to TRBJ2-7; 8 positions match TRBD1. The CDR3 is made up of 15 amino acids. With 4 bases clipped from V and 7 bases from J, the junction kept 12 bases outside the gene matches. Germline values: CDR1 MNHNS, CDR2 SASEGT.